This T cell receptor (beta chain) stems from a study of blood T cell repertoires in COVID-19. Study information: PBMCs, B-cell-depleted T cells, or T cells provided the cDNA or gDNA that made up the material.

Per the original methods: Reference gene primer amplification gave estimated nucleated cell counts. Method: immunoSEQ multiplex PCR; TCRdb's copy keeps in-frame clones and lacks some. V, J and clone size derive from that table, while D and trimming were established from the DNA sequence. The sample holds roughly 270,000 clones, roughly 85% seen once. Sample: peripheral blood. The receptor was isolated from a man aged 45-65 years with active or convalescent COVID-19.

Written as DNA, the CDR3 is TGTGCCAGCATCCGGGGAGGCTCACCCCTCCACTTT. This sequence encodes CASIRGGSPLHF. The rearrangement joins TRBV6-5 to TRBJ1-6; D gene ambiguous. Germline V CDR1 and CDR2: MNHEY, SVGAGI. With 7 bases removed from V and 10 bases from J, the gap between germline ends came to 11 bases. The CDR3 is 12 residues long.